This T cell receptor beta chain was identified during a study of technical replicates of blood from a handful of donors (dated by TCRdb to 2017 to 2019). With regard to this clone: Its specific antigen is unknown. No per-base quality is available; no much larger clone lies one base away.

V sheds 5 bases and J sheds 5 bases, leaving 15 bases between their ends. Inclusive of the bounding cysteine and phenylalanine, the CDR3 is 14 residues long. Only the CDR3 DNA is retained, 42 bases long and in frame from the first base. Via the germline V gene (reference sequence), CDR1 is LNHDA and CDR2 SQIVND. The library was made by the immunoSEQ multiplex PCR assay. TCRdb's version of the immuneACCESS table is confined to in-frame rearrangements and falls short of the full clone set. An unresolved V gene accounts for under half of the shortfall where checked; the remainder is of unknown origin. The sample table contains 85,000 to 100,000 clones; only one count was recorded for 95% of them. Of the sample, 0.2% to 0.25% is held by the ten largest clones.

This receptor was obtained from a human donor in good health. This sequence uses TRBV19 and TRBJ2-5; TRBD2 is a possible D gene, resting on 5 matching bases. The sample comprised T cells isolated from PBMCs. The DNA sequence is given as TGTGCCAGTAGTCAGCAGGAGGTTCGGGAGACCCAGTACTTC. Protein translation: CASSQQEVRETQYF.